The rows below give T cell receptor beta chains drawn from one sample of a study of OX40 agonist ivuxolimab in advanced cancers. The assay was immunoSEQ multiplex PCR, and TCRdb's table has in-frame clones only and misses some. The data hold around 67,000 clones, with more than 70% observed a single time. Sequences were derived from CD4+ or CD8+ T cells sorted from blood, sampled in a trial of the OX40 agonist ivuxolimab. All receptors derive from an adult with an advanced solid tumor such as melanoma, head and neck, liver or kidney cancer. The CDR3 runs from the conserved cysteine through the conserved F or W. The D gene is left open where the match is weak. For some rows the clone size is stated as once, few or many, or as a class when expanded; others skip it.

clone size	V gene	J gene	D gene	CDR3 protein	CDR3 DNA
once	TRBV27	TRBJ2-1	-	CASSFHGRRSYNEQFF	TGTGCCAGCAGTTTTCACGGACGGCGCTCCTACAATGAGCAGTTCTTC
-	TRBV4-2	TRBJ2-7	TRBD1	CASTTGVDRADYEQYF	TGTGCCAGCACCACGGGGGTGGACAGGGCCGACTACGAGCAGTACTTC
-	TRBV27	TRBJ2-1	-	CASSLSSSRARQNEQFF	TGTGCCAGCAGTTTATCATCCTCTAGGGCCCGTCAGAATGAGCAGTTCTTC
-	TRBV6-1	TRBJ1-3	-	CASSADPSSGNTIYF	TGTGCCAGCAGTGCAGACCCGAGCTCTGGAAACACCATATATTTT
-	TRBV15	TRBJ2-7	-	CATSRAGLYEQYF	TGTGCCACCAGCAGAGCGGGTTTATACGAGCAGTACTTC
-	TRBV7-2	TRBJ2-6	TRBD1	CASSLGARGPGANVLTF	TGTGCCAGCAGCTTAGGGGCCAGGGGGCCCGGGGCCAACGTCCTGACTTTC
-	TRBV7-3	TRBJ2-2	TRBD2	CASSPREAGATGELFF	TGTGCCAGCAGCCCTCGGGAAGCGGGGGCCACCGGGGAGCTGTTTTTT
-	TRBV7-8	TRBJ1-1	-	CASSFRGLNTEAFF	TGTGCCAGCAGCTTCCGGGGCTTGAACACTGAAGCTTTCTTT
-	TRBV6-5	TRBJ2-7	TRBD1	CASTYSGTGKIHEQYF	TGTGCCAGCACTTACTCCGGGACAGGGAAAATCCACGAGCAGTACTTC
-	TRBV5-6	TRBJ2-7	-	CASSLGRIGTYEQYF	TGTGCCAGCAGCTTGGGTCGGATCGGTACCTACGAGCAGTACTTC
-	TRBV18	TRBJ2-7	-	CASSPPSTYEQYF	TGTGCCAGCTCACCACCGAGTACCTACGAGCAGTACTTC
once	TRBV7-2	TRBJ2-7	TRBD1	CASSLGQYSYEQYF	TGTGCCAGCAGCTTGGGACAGTACTCCTACGAGCAGTACTTC
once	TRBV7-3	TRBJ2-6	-	CASSLTSGANVLTF	TGTGCCAGCAGCTTAACCTCTGGGGCCAACGTCCTGACTTTC
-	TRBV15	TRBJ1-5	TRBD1	CATSRDQTGEPQHF	TGTGCCACCAGCAGAGATCAAACAGGGGAGCCCCAGCATTTT
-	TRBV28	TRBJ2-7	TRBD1	CASSPWTGVTYEQYF	TGTGCCAGCAGCCCTTGGACAGGGGTGACCTACGAGCAGTACTTC